This entry describes one TCR beta chain. The assay was immunoSEQ multiplex PCR, and TCRdb's table has in-frame clones only and misses some. Found here are about 130,000 clones, 93% of them singletons; the top ten hold roughly 1%. Germline V CDR1 and CDR2: SGHRS, YFSETQ. This CDR3 spans 13 amino acids. Trimming shortened V by 4 bases and J by 3 bases, and 10 bases separated the two germline ends. The data originate from a study of T cell responses to AZD1222 COVID-19 vaccine. The chain recombines TRBV5-1 with TRBJ1-2; D not resolved. The source of this sequence is an adult in good health. This material consisted of peripheral blood, taken on day 0 of AZD1222 vaccination. The CDR3, as DNA: TGCGCCAGCAGCCGAGGGCATGACTATGGCTACACCTTC. It codes for CASSRGHDYGYTF.